This T cell receptor (beta chain) derives from a study of T cell responses to AZD1222 COVID-19 vaccine. Comment on this clone: Sequence at one end of the junction differs from germline and may be a read error.

The data were produced by immunoSEQ multiplex PCR, yet TCRdb's version contains in-frame clones alone and is incomplete. Seen here are about 110,000 clones, approximately 90% observed once, and the top ten hold over 7.5%. Germline V CDR1 and CDR2: SSHAT, FNYEAQ (reference sequence). The CDR3 loop spans 15 amino acids. This material consisted of peripheral blood, taken 28 days after the second AZD1222 dose. The genes are TRBV7-7 and TRBJ2-3, with D perhaps matching TRBD1 (6 bases). The source of this sequence is an adult who received the AZD1222 COVID-19 vaccine. CDR3 amino acids: CASSLGGLRGDTQYF. The CDR3, as DNA: TGTGCTAGCAGCTTAGGGGGTTTGAGGGGAGATACGCAGTATTTT.